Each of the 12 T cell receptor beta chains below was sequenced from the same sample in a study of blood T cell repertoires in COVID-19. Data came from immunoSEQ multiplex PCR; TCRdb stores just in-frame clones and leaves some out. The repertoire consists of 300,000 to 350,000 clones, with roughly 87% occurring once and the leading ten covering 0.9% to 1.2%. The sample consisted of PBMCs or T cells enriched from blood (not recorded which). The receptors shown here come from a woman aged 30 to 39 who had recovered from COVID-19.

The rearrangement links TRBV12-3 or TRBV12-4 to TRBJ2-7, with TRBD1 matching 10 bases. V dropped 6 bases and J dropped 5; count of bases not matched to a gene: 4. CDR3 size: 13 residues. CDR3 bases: TGTGCCAGCAGCCGACAGGGGGCTAACGAGCAGTACTTC. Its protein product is CASSRQGANEQYF.

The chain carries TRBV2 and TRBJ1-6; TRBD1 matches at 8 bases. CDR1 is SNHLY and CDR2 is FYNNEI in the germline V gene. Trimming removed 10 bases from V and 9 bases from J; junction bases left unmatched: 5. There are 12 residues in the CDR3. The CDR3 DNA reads TGTGCCATTTCGACAGGGGCTTCACCCCTCCACTTT. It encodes CAISTGASPLHF. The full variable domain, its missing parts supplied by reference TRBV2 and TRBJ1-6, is EPEVTQTPSHQVTQMGQEVILRCVPISNHLYFYWYRQILGQKVEFLVSFYNNEISEKSEIFDDQFSVERPDGSNFTLKIRSTKLEDSAMYFCAISTGASPLHFGNGTRLTVT.

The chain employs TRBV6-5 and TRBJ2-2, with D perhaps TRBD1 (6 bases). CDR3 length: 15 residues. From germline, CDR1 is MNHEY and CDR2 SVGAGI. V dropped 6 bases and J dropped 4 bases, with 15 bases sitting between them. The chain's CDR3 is CASRTIGQSTGELFF. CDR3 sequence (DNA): TGTGCCAGCAGAACAATCGGACAGAGCACCGGGGAGCTGTTTTTT.

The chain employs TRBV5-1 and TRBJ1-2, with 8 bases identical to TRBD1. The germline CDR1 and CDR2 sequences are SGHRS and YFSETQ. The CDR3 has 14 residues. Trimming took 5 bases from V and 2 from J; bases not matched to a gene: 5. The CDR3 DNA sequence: TGCGCCAGCAGAGCTCAGGGGGCGAACTATGGCTACACCTTC. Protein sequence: CASRAQGANYGYTF.

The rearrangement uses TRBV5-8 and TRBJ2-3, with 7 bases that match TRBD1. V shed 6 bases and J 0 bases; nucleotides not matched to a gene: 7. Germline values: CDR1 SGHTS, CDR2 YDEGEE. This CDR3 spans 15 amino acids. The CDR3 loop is CASTPGQTSTDTQYF. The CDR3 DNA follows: TGTGCCAGCACCCCGGGACAGACAAGCACAGATACGCAGTATTTT.

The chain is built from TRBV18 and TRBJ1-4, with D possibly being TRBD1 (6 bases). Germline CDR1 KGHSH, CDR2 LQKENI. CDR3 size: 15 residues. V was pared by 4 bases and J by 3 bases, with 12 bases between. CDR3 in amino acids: CASSLTGYANEKLFF. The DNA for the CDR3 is TGTGCCAGCTCACTTACAGGGTACGCTAATGAAAAACTGTTTTTT.

The CDR3 bases are TGTGCCAGCAGTTTAAGGGCAGGGGTATTCGGGGAGACCCAGTACTTC. Its protein is CASSLRAGVFGETQYF. The chain recombines TRBV27 with TRBJ2-5, with D perhaps matching TRBD1 (6 bases). CDR3 length equals 16 residues. The germline gives CDR1 MNHEY, CDR2 SMNVEV (reference sequence). Between the trimmed V and J ends, which lost 2 bases and 5 bases, there was a span of 18 bases.

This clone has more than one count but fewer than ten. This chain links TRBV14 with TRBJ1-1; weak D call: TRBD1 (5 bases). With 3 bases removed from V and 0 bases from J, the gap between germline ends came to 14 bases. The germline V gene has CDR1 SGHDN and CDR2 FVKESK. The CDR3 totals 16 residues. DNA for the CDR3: TGTGCCAGCAGCCACCGATTGGGGCTAATGAACACTGAAGCTTTCTTT. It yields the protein CASSHRLGLMNTEAFF.

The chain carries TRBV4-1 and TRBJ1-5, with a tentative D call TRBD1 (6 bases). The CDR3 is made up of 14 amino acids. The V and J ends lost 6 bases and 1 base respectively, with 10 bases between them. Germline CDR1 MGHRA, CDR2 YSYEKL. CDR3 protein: CASSPDRSNQPQHF. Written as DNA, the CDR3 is TGCGCCAGCAGTCCCGACAGGAGCAATCAGCCCCAGCATTTT.

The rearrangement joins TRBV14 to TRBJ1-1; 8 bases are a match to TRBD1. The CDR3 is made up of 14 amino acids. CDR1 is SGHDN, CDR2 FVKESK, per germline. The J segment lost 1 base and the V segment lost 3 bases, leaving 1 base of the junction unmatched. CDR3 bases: TGTGCCAGCAGCCAGGGGACAGGGAACACTGAAGCTTTCTTT. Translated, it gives CASSQGTGNTEAFF. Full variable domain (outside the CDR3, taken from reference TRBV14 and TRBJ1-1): EAGVTQFPSHSVIEKGQTVTLRCDPISGHDNLYWYRRVMGKEIKFLLHFVKESKQDESGMPNNRFLAERTGGTYSTLKVQPAELEDSGVYFCASSQGTGNTEAFFGQGTRLTVV.

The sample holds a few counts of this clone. The CDR3 here is CASTLLTLNYGYTF. As DNA, the CDR3 is TGTGCCAGCACCCTTTTGACTCTAAACTATGGCTACACCTTC. The chain is built from TRBV28 and TRBJ1-2; D gene uncertain. The CDR3 has 14 amino acids. CDR1 is MDHEN and CDR2 is SYDVKM in the germline V gene. The ends were cut back, 7 bases at V and 2 bases at J, with 14 bases in the middle.

The DNA for the CDR3 is TGTGCCAGCAGCTGGACTAGCGGGGGGGTCCTGGATACGCAGTATTTT. It is translated as CASSWTSGGVLDTQYF. V usage is TRBV9 and J usage is TRBJ2-3; 15 nucleotides agree with TRBD2. J was trimmed by 6 bases and V by 4 bases; bases with no gene match: 6. The CDR3 has 16 amino acids. The germline V gene encodes CDR1 SGDLS and CDR2 YYNGEE.